This T cell receptor (beta chain) emerged from a study of blood T cell repertoires in COVID-19. The overall study: COVID-19 samples, acute and convalescent, were from the United States, Italy and Spain. The cDNA or gDNA used as material had been derived from T cells, B-cell-depleted T cells, or PBMCs.

In the study's own analysis: It was from reference gene primer amplification that nucleated cell counts were estimated. Assay: immunoSEQ multiplex PCR; the TCRdb copy retains only in-frame clones and omits some. V and J calls and clone size are as listed in that table; D and trimming were resolved from the DNA. The sample contains roughly 200,000 clones, about 83% of which appear only once. The CDR3 runs to 15 residues. Germline V gene data show CDR1 as MNHEY and CDR2 as SVGAGI. With V trimmed by 1 base and J by 3 bases, 4 bases remained unmatched. This receptor was obtained from a man aged 55 to 70 who had recovered from COVID-19. The chain combines TRBV6-5 with TRBJ1-2; 8 bases are a match to TRBD1. Sequenced sample: peripheral blood. CDR3 in DNA: TGTGCCAGCAGTTACTTCCCAGGGGGCGACTATGGCTACACCTTC. Its protein is CASSYFPGGDYGYTF.